This section outlines one T cell receptor (beta chain) sequence together with its context. This sample stems from a study of Ad26.COV2.S vaccination and SARS-CoV-2 variants. This CDR3 spans 19 amino acids. CDR1 and CDR2 (germline): MNHEY, SMNVEV (reference sequence). Trimming took 5 bases from V and 7 from J; bases not matched to a gene: 23. Treatment reported: 15 to 20 received Ad26.COV2.S at low or high dose, single or two shots; 5 received placebo; per-sample allocation not given. All samples were drawn on day 63, counting from the first vaccine or placebo injection. The assay was immunoSEQ multiplex PCR, and TCRdb's table has in-frame clones only and misses some. The sample has about half a million clones, about nine tenths seen once.

The origin of this receptor is a person aged 18 to 65 who received the Ad26.COV2.S COVID-19 vaccine or a placebo. The V gene is TRBV27, the J gene TRBJ1-5; TRBD1 agrees at 7 bases. The sample consisted of peripheral blood, taken in a trial of Ad26.COV2.S vaccine versus placebo. CDR3 sequence reads: CASSPDRADAQLYWQPQHF. The CDR3 DNA is TGTGCCAGCAGTCCCGACAGGGCAGATGCCCAGCTATACTGGCAGCCCCAGCATTTT.